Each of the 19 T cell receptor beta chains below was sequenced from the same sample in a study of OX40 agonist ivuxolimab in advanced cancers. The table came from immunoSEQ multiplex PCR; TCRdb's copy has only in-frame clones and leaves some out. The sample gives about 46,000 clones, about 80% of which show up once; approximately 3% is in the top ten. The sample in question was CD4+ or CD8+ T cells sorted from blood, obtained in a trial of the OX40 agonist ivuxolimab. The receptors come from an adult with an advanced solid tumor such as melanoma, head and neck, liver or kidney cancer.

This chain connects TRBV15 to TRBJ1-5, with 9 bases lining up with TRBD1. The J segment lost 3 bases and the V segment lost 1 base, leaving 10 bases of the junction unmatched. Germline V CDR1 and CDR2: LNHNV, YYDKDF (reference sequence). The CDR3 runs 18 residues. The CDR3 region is CATSRGGRRQGVNQPQHF. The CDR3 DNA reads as TGTGCCACCAGCAGAGGAGGTCGGAGACAGGGGGTCAATCAGCCCCAGCATTTT.

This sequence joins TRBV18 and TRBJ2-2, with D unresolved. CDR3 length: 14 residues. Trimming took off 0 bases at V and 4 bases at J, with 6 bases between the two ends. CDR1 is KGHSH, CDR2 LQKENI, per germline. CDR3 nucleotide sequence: TGTGCCAGCTCACCACCGGCAGGCACCGGGGAGCTGTTTTTT. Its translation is CASSPPAGTGELFF.

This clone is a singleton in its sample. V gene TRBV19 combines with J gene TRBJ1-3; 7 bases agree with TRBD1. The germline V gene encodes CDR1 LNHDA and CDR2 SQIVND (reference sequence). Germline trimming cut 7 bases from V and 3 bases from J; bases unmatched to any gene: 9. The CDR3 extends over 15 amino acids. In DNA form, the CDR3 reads TGTGCCAGTAAGGCCGCGGACAGGAATGGAAACACCATATATTTT. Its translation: CASKAADRNGNTIYF.

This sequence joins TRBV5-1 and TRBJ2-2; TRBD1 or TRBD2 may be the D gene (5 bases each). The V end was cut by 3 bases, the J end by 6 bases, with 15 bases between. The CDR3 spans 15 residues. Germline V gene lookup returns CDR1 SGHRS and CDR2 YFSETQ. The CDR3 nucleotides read TGCGCCAGCAGCTCCGCCATTATGGGGGCCGGGGAGCTGTTTTTT. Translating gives CASSSAIMGAGELFF.

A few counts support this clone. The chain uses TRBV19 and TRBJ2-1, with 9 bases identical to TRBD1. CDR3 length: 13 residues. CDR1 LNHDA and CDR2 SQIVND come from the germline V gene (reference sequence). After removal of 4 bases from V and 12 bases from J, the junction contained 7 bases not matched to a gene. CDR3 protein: CASSRDRAPRQFF. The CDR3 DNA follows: TGTGCCAGTAGTAGGGACAGGGCCCCGAGGCAGTTCTTC.

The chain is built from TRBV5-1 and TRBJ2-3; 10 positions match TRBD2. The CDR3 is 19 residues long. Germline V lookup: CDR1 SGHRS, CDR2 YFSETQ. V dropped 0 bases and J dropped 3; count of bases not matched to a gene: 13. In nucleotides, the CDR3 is TGCGCCAGCAGCTTGGCCCCTAGCGGGGGTGACCGTAAGACAGATACGCAGTATTTT. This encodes CASSLAPSGGDRKTDTQYF.

CDR3 nucleotides: TGTGCCATCAGTTCCTCGGGGCGCGACTATGGCTACACCTTC. Translated, it gives CAISSSGRDYGYTF. The chain links TRBV10-3 to TRBJ1-2, with D possibly being TRBD1 (5 bases). This CDR3 contains 14 residues. V was shortened by 5 bases and J by 3 bases, with 13 bases between the two germline ends. Germline V CDR1 and CDR2: ENHRY, SYGVKD.

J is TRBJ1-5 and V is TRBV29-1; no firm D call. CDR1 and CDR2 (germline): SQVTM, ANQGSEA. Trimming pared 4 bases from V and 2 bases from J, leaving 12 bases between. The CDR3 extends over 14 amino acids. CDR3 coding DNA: TGCAGCGTTGGTTGGGCGGCGGGCAATCAGCCCCAGCATTTT. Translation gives CSVGWAAGNQPQHF.

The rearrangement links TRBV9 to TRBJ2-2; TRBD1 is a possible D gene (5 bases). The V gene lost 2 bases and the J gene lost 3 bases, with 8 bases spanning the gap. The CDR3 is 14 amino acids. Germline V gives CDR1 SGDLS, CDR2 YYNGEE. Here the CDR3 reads CASSVGQHTGELFF. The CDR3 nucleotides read TGTGCCAGCAGCGTCGGACAACACACCGGGGAGCTGTTTTTT.

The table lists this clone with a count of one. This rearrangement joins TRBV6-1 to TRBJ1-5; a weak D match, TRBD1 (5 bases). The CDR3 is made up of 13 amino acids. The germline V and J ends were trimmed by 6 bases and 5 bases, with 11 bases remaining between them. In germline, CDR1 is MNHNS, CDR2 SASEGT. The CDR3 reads CASRGTVDQPQHF. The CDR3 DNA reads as TGTGCCAGCAGAGGGACTGTCGATCAGCCCCAGCATTTT.

CDR3 in amino acids: CASSISGGLGLGVTDTQYF. As DNA, the CDR3 is TGTGCCAGTAGTATTAGTGGGGGTTTGGGACTTGGGGTGACAGATACGCAGTATTTT. V usage is TRBV19 and J usage is TRBJ2-3, with a weak D call TRBD2 (6 bases). The germline V gene has CDR1 LNHDA and CDR2 SQIVND (reference sequence). V shed 3 bases and J shed 3 bases, with 25 bases lying between them. The CDR3 loop spans 19 amino acids.

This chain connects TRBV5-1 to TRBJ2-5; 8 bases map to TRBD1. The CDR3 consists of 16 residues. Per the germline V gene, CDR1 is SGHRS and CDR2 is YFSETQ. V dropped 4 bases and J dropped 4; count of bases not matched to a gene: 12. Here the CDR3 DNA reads TGCGCCAGCAGCGCCAATTACAGGGGGGCGGGAGAGACCCAGTACTTC. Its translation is CASSANYRGAGETQYF. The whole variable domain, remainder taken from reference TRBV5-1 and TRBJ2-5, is KAGVTQTPRYLIKTRGQQVTLSCSPISGHRSVSWYQQTPGQGLQFLFEYFSETQRNKGNFPGRFSGRQFSNSRSEMNVSTLELGDSALYLCASSANYRGAGETQYFGPGTRLLVL.

CDR3: CASSLLPAEGSYEQYF. CDR3 sequence (DNA): TGTGCCAGCAGCTTGCTCCCTGCCGAGGGGAGTTACGAGCAGTACTTC. The chain combines TRBV5-5 with TRBJ2-7; D may correspond to TRBD1 or TRBD2 (5 bases each). Trimming removed 1 base from V and 4 bases from J, with 18 bases in between. Germline V gene sequence: CDR1 SGHKS, CDR2 YYEKEE (reference sequence). This CDR3 spans 16 amino acids.

Here the CDR3 DNA reads TGTGCCAGCAGTTTTGGACAGAGCTCCTATAATTCACCCCTCCACTTT. Translation gives CASSFGQSSYNSPLHF. The chain carries TRBV27 and TRBJ1-6, with a tentative D call TRBD1 (6 bases). Germline V gene data show CDR1 as MNHEY and CDR2 as SMNVEV (reference sequence). CDR3 length equals 16 residues. V was clipped by 3 bases and J by 0 bases, with 9 bases between them.

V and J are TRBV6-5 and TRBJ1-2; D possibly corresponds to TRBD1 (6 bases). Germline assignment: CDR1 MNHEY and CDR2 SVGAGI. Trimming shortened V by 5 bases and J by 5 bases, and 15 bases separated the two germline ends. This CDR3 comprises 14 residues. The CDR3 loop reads CASSPRGFWYGYTF. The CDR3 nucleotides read TGTGCCAGCAGTCCAAGGGGGTTCTGGTATGGCTACACCTTC.

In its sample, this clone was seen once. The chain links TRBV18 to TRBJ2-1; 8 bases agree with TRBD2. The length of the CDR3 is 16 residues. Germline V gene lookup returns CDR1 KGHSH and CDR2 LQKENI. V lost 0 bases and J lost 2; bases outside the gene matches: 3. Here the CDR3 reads CASSPPAGGTYNEQFF. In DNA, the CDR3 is TGTGCCAGCTCACCACCGGCGGGGGGAACCTACAATGAGCAGTTCTTC.

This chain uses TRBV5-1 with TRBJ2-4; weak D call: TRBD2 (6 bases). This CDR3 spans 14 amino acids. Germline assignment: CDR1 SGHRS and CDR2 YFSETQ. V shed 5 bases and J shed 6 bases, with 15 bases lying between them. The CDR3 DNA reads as TGCGCCAGCAGTTTAGGCGGGGAACCAAACATTCAGTACTTC. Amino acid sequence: CASSLGGEPNIQYF.

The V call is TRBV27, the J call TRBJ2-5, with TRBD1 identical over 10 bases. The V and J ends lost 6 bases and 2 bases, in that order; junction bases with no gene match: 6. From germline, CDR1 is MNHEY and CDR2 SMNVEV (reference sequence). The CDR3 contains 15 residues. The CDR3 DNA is TGTGCCAGCAGGTCGGGACAGGGGCGTCAAGAGACCCAGTACTTC. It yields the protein CASRSGQGRQETQYF.

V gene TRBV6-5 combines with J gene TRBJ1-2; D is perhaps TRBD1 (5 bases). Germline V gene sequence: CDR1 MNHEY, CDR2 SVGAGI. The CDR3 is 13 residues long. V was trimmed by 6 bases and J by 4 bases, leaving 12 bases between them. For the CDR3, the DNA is TGTGCCAGCAGACAGACGGGGGGCTATGGCTACACCTTC. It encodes CASRQTGGYGYTF.